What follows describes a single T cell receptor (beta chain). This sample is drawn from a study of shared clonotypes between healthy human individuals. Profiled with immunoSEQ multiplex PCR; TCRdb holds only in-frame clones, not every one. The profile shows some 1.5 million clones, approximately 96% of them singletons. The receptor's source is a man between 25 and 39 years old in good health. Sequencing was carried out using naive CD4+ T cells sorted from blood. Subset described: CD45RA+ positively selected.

The CDR3 DNA reads TGCGCCAGCAGGGGCGGAACCCCAGGGGAGACCCAGTACTTC. Amino acids: CASRGGTPGETQYF. The genes are TRBV5-1 and TRBJ2-5; TRBD1 might be the D (5 bases). Germline V gene sequence: CDR1 SGHRS, CDR2 YFSETQ. The CDR3 is made up of 14 amino acids. Trimming removed 5 bases from V and 5 bases from J, with 16 bases in between.